What follows is one T cell receptor beta chain and its context. No antigen is known for it. Profiling relied on immunoSEQ multiplex PCR, and the TCRdb table lists in-frame clones only, not all of them. The table includes around 750,000 clones, around 67% detected once. This record belongs to a study of shared clonotypes between healthy human individuals. The CDR3 is 18 residues long. With 3 bases clipped from V and 7 bases from J, the junction kept 17 bases outside the gene matches. CDR1 and CDR2 from the germline V gene are SGHDN and FVKESK. General study findings and limits: When naive CD4 clonotypes were compared across several donors, 4% to 5.5% were shared.

The chain combines TRBV14 with TRBJ2-1; 8 bases fit TRBD2. The TCR comes from a woman in her 30s in good health. The specimen was memory CD4+ T cells sorted from blood. Subset of the sample: CD45RA-negative fraction. The CDR3: CASSQGGDYSGIWNEQFF. The CDR3 DNA reads as TGTGCCAGCAGCCAGGGCGGGGACTATAGCGGGATCTGGAATGAGCAGTTCTTC.